Listed below are T cell receptor beta chains from one sample, sequenced in a study of radiation and T cells in renal cell carcinoma. Clones were sequenced by immunoSEQ multiplex PCR, and TCRdb holds only the in-frame ones, with some missing. The repertoire holds 50,000 to 75,000 clones, with 65% to 85% as singletons. The source was blood, collected from a patient whose treatment included radiotherapy and nephrectomy. All receptors come from a man aged 55 to 70 with renal cell carcinoma. The CDR3 runs from the conserved cysteine through the conserved F or W. Fields, in order: J gene, D gene, clone size, V gene, CDR3 DNA, CDR3 protein. A D gene is named only where the DNA matches it firmly. Rows may omit the clone size; those that give it use once, few, many or a size class.

TRBJ1-1 . few TRBV7-9 TGTGCCAGCAGCTTCGACACTGAAGCTTTCTTT CASSFDTEAFF
TRBJ2-3 . . TRBV5-1 TGCGCCAGCAGCTACAGGGACTTGAATACGCAGTATTTT CASSYRDLNTQYF
TRBJ2-4 TRBD2 once TRBV19 TGTGCCAGTGCCTCGGTGGCTAGCGGGAGAAGGGGAGCCAAAAACATTCAGTACTTC CASASVASGRRGAKNIQYF
TRBJ1-2 . . TRBV9 TGTGCCAGCAGCGTAGACGGAGGGGGGACAACCATGGGATATGGCTACACCTTC CASSVDGGGTTMGYGYTF
TRBJ2-2 TRBD1 few TRBV7-7 TGTGCCAGCAGCTTGTCAGGGGGCGCGGGCACCGGGGAGCTGTTTTTT CASSLSGGAGTGELFF
TRBJ1-1 . . TRBV7-9 TGTGCCAGCAGCTTTCCCAAGGGAGTTATGAACACTGAAGCTTTCTTT CASSFPKGVMNTEAFF
TRBJ2-7 . . TRBV10-1 TGCGCCAGCAGTGAGTCCCCGGGAAGGGGTGAGCAGTACTTC CASSESPGRGEQYF
TRBJ2-4 TRBD1 . TRBV19 TGTGCCACCAAACACTCGGGACAGGTACTAGCCAAAAACATTCAGTACTTC CATKHSGQVLAKNIQYF
TRBJ2-7 TRBD2 . TRBV5-6 TGTGCCAGCAGCTGGGGACTAGCGGGGGGCATCTCCTACGAGCAGTACTTC CASSWGLAGGISYEQYF
TRBJ2-2 . . TRBV5-1 TGCGCCAGCAGCTTGTTGCAGGGGAAAGTTACCGGGGAGCTGTTTTTT CASSLLQGKVTGELFF
TRBJ2-1 . . TRBV7-9 TGTGCCAGCAGCTTACACAGTAAAGACAATGAGCAGTTCTTC CASSLHSKDNEQFF
TRBJ2-5 TRBD2 . TRBV5-1 TGCGCCAGCAGCTCTGGGACTAGCGGGGTAACCAGGGAGACCCAGTACTTC CASSSGTSGVTRETQYF
TRBJ2-7 . . TRBV11-3 TGTGCCAGCAGCCTTACCCCCTACGAGCAGTACTTC CASSLTPYEQYF
TRBJ1-1 . medium-sized TRBV11-2 TGTGCCAGCAGCTTGGGGGGGGGCCACACTGAAGCTTTCTTT CASSLGGGHTEAFF
TRBJ1-3 . . TRBV5-1 TGCGCCAGCAGCTTGGGGGATGGAAACACCATATATTTT CASSLGDGNTIYF
TRBJ2-2 . . TRBV29-1 TGCAGCGTTGTTTGGGCAGGGCACACCGGGGAGCTGTTTTTT CSVVWAGHTGELFF
TRBJ2-3 TRBD2 once TRBV27 TGTGCCAGCAGTCAGACTAGCGTAGGAGATACGCAGTATTTT CASSQTSVGDTQYF
TRBJ2-7 . . TRBV5-1 TGCGCCAGCAGCTGGGAAGGGAACTACGAGCAGTACTTC CASSWEGNYEQYF
TRBJ1-1 . . TRBV7-8 TGTGCCAGCAGCTTAGTACCTACAGGGAAGGACACTGAAGCTTTCTTT CASSLVPTGKDTEAFF
TRBJ2-1 . . TRBV5-1 TGCGCCAGCAGCTCTCAGGGGACCCACAATGAGCAGTTCTTC CASSSQGTHNEQFF
TRBJ1-1 . once TRBV6-1 TGTGCCAGCCGGCTACAGGCGAACACTGAAGCTTTCTTT CASRLQANTEAFF
TRBJ1-1 TRBD1 . TRBV11-3 TGTGCCAGCAGCTTAGAGGGACAGGACACTGAAGCTTTCTTT CASSLEGQDTEAFF
TRBJ1-1 . . TRBV14 TGTGCCACCGATCTATCGGGCTGGGGGCACACTGAAGCTTTCTTT CATDLSGWGHTEAFF
TRBJ1-1 . few TRBV12-5 TGTGCTAGTCGGGGCGGGGAAACTGAAGCTTTCTTT CASRGGETEAFF
TRBJ2-4 TRBD2 . TRBV6-4 TGTGCCAGCAGCTCGGCACCGGGGGGTGACATTCAGTACTTC CASSSAPGGDIQYF
TRBJ2-1 . . TRBV9 TGTGCCAGCAGCCCCCAGGGGTATGAGCAGTTCTTC CASSPQGYEQFF
TRBJ1-2 TRBD1 . TRBV19 TGTGCCAGTAGATTCGGGACAGGCTCGGGAGGCTACACCTTC CASRFGTGSGGYTF
TRBJ2-1 TRBD1 . TRBV6-1 TGTGCCAGCAGTGACCGAGACAGGGGGATGAATGAGCAGTTCTTC CASSDRDRGMNEQFF
TRBJ1-2 . once TRBV29-1 TGCAGCGTTGACAGGCCTTTAGGAGGCTACACCTTC CSVDRPLGGYTF
TRBJ1-3 . . TRBV5-6 TGTGCCAGCAGCTCGGGCATCCAGCAGGGTCACACCATATATTTT CASSSGIQQGHTIYF
TRBJ1-4 . . TRBV29-1 TGCAGCGTGGGGGACACTCGCGATTGGGAAAAACTGTTTTTT CSVGDTRDWEKLFF
TRBJ2-7 . . TRBV20-1 TGCAGTGCTAGCCGAGGCTACGAGCAGTACTTC CSASRGYEQYF
TRBJ1-1 . . TRBV4-1 TGCGCCAGCAGCCAAGGAGGGATTCGGGGCTCCGTGAACACTGAAGCTTTCTTT CASSQGGIRGSVNTEAFF
TRBJ1-1 . once TRBV18 TGTGCCAGCTCACCGACGAAGGGAGAGGGTGGAATGAACACTGAAGCTTTCTTT CASSPTKGEGGMNTEAFF
TRBJ2-1 . . TRBV18 TGTGCCAGCTCACCCGGGACAACGCTTGGACGCAATGAGCAGTTCTTC CASSPGTTLGRNEQFF
TRBJ1-2 . few TRBV19 TGTGCCAGTAGTATTACGGGGTCCTATGGCTACACCTTC CASSITGSYGYTF
TRBJ1-1 . . TRBV5-1 TGCGCCAGCAGTCTTGGGGGAAGGGAGACTGAAGCTTTCTTT CASSLGGRETEAFF
TRBJ1-1 . . TRBV19 TGTGCCAGTAGTAGTGGGCAGAACACTGAAGCTTTCTTT CASSSGQNTEAFF
TRBJ2-6 . . TRBV19 TGTGCCAGTAGTACATTAAAGGGGTCTGGGGCCAACGTCCTGACTTTC CASSTLKGSGANVLTF
TRBJ2-1 . . TRBV15 TGTGCCACCAGCAGGGGGCGAAGCAATGAGCAGTTCTTC CATSRGRSNEQFF
TRBJ1-2 . . TRBV30 TGTGCCTGGACCTTTGGGGAAAATGGCTACACCTTC CAWTFGENGYTF
TRBJ2-3 TRBD2 . TRBV4-3 TGCGCCAGCAGCCAAGGAGGGGCACTAGCGGGGGCAGATACGCAGTATTTT CASSQGGALAGADTQYF
TRBJ2-5 . . TRBV9 TGTGCCAGCAGCGTTTTCCAGGGGAGTGGAGAGACCCAGTACTTC CASSVFQGSGETQYF